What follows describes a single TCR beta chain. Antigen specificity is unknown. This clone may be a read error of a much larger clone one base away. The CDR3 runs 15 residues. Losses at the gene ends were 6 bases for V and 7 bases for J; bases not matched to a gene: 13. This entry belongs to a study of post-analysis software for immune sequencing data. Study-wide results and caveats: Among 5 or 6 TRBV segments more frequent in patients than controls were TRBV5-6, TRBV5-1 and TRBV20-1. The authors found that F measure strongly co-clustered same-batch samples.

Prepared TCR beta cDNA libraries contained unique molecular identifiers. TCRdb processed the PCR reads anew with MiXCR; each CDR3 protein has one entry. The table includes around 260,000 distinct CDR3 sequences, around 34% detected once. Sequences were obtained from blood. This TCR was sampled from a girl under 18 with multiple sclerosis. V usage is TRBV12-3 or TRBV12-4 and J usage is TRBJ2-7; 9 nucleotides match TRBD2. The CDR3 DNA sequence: TGTGCCAGCAGCCTCCATAGCGGGAGAGGGAATGAGCAGTACTTC. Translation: CASSLHSGRGNEQYF.